Presented here are 10 T cell receptor beta chains from one specimen sequenced in a study of blood T cell repertoires in COVID-19. Profiling relied on immunoSEQ multiplex PCR, and the TCRdb table lists in-frame clones only, not all of them. The sample includes 110,000 or so clones, approximately 81% of them seen just once. Source material: peripheral blood. The receptors shown here come from a human donor in a cohort sampled during active COVID-19.

The V call is TRBV10-3, the J call TRBJ2-3; D possibly corresponds to TRBD1 (5 bases). CDR1 and CDR2 (germline): ENHRY, SYGVKD. This CDR3 has 18 amino acids. Trimming pared 0 bases from V and 1 base from J, leaving 17 bases between. As DNA, the CDR3 is TGTGCCATCAGTGAGTCCTACGGACACAAAAGGGGCACAGATACGCAGTATTTT. Translated, it gives CAISESYGHKRGTDTQYF.

The chain uses TRBV2 and TRBJ1-3; tentative D call: TRBD1 (6 bases). V lost 11 bases and J 0 bases, leaving 11 bases between the germline ends. This CDR3 region has 13 residues. Germline V gene sequence: CDR1 SNHLY, CDR2 FYNNEI. CDR3 nucleotides: TGTGCCTCACAGGGTTTCTCTGGAAACACCATATATTTT. Translated: CASQGFSGNTIYF.

The V and J genes are TRBV27 and TRBJ1-2; possible D gene TRBD1, 5 bases. The CDR3 has 14 residues. Trimming took 7 bases from V and 8 from J, leaving 20 bases between them. CDR1 MNHEY and CDR2 SMNVEV come from the germline V gene (reference sequence). The CDR3 loop reads CASTPLGQGEGYTF. The DNA of the CDR3 is TGTGCCAGCACCCCATTGGGGCAGGGTGAGGGCTACACCTTC.

The chain links TRBV6-5 to TRBJ1-6; D gene uncertain. Between the trimmed V and J ends, which lost 0 bases and 0 bases, there was a span of 3 bases. This CDR3 has 15 residues. Germline lookup yields CDR1 MNHEY and CDR2 SVGAGI. CDR3 sequence: CASSYSSSYNSPLHF. CDR3 nucleotide sequence: TGTGCCAGCAGTTACTCGAGCTCCTATAATTCACCCCTCCACTTT.

The J gene is TRBJ1-4, the V gene TRBV5-1; D might be TRBD1 (6 bases). Trimming cost V 5 bases and J 7 bases, with 12 bases left between them. The CDR3 is 13 amino acids. Germline CDR1 and CDR2: SGHRS and YFSETQ. The CDR3 sequence: CASRTGDFEKLFF. The CDR3 DNA reads TGCGCCAGCAGGACAGGAGACTTTGAAAAACTGTTTTTT. Full variable domain (outside the CDR3, taken from reference TRBV5-1 and TRBJ1-4): KAGVTQTPRYLIKTRGQQVTLSCSPISGHRSVSWYQQTPGQGLQFLFEYFSETQRNKGNFPGRFSGRQFSNSRSEMNVSTLELGDSALYLCASRTGDFEKLFFGSGTQLSVL.

The chain uses TRBV6-2 or TRBV6-3 and TRBJ2-7, with D perhaps TRBD2 (6 bases). The ends were cut back, 5 bases at V and 6 bases at J, with 14 bases in the middle. CDR3 length: 13 amino acids. In germline, CDR1 is MNHEY, CDR2 SVGEGT. CDR3: CASSTGLHLEQYF. The CDR3 DNA sequence: TGTGCCAGCAGTACGGGACTCCACCTCGAGCAGTACTTC.

The chain is built from TRBV9 and TRBJ1-4, with D unresolved. CDR3 length: 14 residues. The germline V and J ends were trimmed by 0 bases and 5 bases, with 8 bases remaining between them. From germline, CDR1 is SGDLS and CDR2 YYNGEE. The CDR3 DNA reads TGTGCCAGCAGCGTAGCGGGTGTCAATGAAAAACTGTTTTTT. It yields the protein CASSVAGVNEKLFF.

The chain employs TRBV30 and TRBJ2-1, with TRBD2 as a possible D gene (6 bases). Germline V lookup: CDR1 GTSNPN, CDR2 SVGIG (reference sequence). The ends were cut back, 3 bases at V and 7 bases at J, with 10 bases in the middle. The CDR3 is made up of 12 amino acids. CDR3 DNA: TGTGCCTGGAGGGCCGGGGGAAATGAGCAGTTCTTC. Its protein product is CAWRAGGNEQFF. The full variable domain, its missing parts supplied by reference TRBV30 and TRBJ2-1, is SQTIHQWPATLVQPVGSPLSLECTVEGTSNPNLYWYRQAAGRGLQLLFYSVGIGQISSEVPQNLSASRPQDRQFILSSKKLLLSDSGFYLCAWRAGGNEQFFGPGTRLTVL.

This clone was seen more than once but under ten times. The J gene is TRBJ2-1, the V gene TRBV21-1; the table's D call of TRBD1 was not tested on the DNA. TRBV21-1 is described as a pseudogene. The CDR3 contains 16 residues. The CDR3 DNA reads as TGTGCCAGCAGCAAAGGTAAGGGGATCTCCTACAATGAGCAGTTCTTC. This gives the protein CASSKGKGISYNEQFF.

The chain carries TRBV19 and TRBJ1-5, with 10 bases that match TRBD1. Germline trimming cut 4 bases from V and 6 bases from J; bases unmatched to any gene: 12. Looked up from germline, CDR1 is LNHDA and CDR2 is SQIVND (reference sequence). This CDR3 has 17 residues. CDR3 sequence reads: CASSTPKTGGGGQPQHF. The CDR3 DNA reads TGTGCCAGTAGTACTCCGAAGACAGGGGGCGGGGGTCAGCCCCAGCATTTT.